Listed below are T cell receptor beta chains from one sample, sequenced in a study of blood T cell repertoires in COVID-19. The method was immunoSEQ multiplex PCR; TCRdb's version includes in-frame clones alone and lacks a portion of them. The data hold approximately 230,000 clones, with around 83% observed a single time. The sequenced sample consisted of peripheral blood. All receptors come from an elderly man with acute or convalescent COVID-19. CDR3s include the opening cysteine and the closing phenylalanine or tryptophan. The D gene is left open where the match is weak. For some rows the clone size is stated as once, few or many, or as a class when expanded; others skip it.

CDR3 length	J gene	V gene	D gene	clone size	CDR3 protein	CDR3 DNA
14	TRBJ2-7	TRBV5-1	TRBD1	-	CASSLGQGAPEQYF	TGCGCCAGCAGCTTGGGACAGGGGGCGCCTGAGCAGTACTTC
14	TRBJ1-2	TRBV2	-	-	CASTPAVQVSGYTF	TGTGCCAGCACTCCCGCGGTCCAAGTCTCTGGCTACACCTTC
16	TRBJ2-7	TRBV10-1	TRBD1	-	CASSEYGTGDSYEQYF	TGCGCCAGCAGTGAGTATGGGACAGGAGACTCCTACGAGCAGTACTTC
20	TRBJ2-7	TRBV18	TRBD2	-	CASSPLSALAGGPGQVPQYF	TGTGCCAGCTCACCACTCTCCGCACTAGCGGGAGGGCCTGGGCAGGTCCCGCAGTACTTC
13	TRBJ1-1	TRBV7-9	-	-	CASSLLENTEAFF	TGTGCCAGCAGCTTATTAGAGAACACTGAAGCTTTCTTT
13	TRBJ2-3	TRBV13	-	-	CASSLALTDTQYF	TGTGCCAGCAGCTTAGCTCTCACAGATACGCAGTATTTT
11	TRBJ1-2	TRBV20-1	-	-	CSATPLRSYTF	TGCAGTGCTACCCCGTTGAGGAGCTACACCTTC
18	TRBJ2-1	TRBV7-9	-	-	CASSFFLYPEPNRNEQFF	TGTGCCAGCAGCTTTTTCTTATACCCCGAACCCAACCGGAATGAGCAGTTCTTC
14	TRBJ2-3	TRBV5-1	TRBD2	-	CASSLGLAADTQYF	TGCGCCAGCAGCTTGGGACTAGCGGCAGATACGCAGTATTTT
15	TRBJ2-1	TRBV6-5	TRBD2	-	CASRSSGLADNEQFF	TGTGCCAGTAGGTCCTCGGGACTAGCGGACAATGAGCAGTTCTTC
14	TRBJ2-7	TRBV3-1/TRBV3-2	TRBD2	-	CASSQVLAGTTQYF	TGTGCCAGCAGCCAAGTCCTAGCGGGTACGACGCAGTACTTC
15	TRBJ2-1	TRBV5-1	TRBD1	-	CASSLRTGPYNEQFF	TGCGCCAGCAGCTTACGGACAGGGCCCTACAATGAGCAGTTCTTC
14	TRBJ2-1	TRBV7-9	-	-	CASSFLLDGREQFF	TGTGCCAGCAGCTTTCTGCTAGACGGTCGGGAGCAGTTCTTC
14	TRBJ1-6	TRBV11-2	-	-	CASSFFEAGSPLHF	TGTGCCAGCAGCTTTTTTGAGGCCGGATCACCCCTCCACTTT
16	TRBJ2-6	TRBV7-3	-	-	CASSLSGATGANVLTF	TGTGCCAGCAGCTTGTCAGGGGCCACTGGGGCCAACGTCCTGACTTTC
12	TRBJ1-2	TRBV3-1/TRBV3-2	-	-	CASSQARVDYTF	TGTGCCAGCAGCCAAGCCAGGGTTGACTACACCTTC
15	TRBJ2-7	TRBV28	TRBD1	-	CASSLSAGGPYEQYF	TGTGCCAGCAGTTTATCGGCAGGGGGCCCCTACGAGCAGTACTTC
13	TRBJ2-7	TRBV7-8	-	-	CASSRDSSYEQYF	TGTGCCAGCAGCCGAGACAGTTCCTACGAGCAGTACTTC
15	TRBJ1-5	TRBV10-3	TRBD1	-	CAISDRDRDNQPQHF	TGTGCCATCAGTGACAGGGACAGGGACAATCAGCCCCAGCATTTT
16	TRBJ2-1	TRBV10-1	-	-	CASSESGGRKVNEQFF	TGCGCCAGCAGTGAGTCTGGGGGGAGGAAGGTCAATGAGCAGTTCTTC
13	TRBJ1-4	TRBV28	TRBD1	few	CASSSGGMVKLFF	TGTGCCAGCAGTTCAGGGGGTATGGTCAAACTGTTTTTT
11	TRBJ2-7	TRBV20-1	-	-	CSANSLDEQYF	TGCAGTGCTAACAGTCTCGACGAGCAGTACTTC
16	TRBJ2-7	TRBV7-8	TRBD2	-	CASSYTSGGGNYEQYF	TGTGCCAGCAGCTACACTAGCGGGGGGGGAAACTACGAGCAGTACTTC
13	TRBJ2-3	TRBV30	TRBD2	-	CAWSSGSTDTQYF	TGTGCCTGGTCTAGCGGGAGCACAGATACGCAGTATTTT
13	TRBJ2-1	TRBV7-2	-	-	CASSSYPGNEQFF	TGTGCCAGCAGCTCCTATCCCGGGAATGAGCAGTTCTTC
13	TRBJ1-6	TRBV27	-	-	CASSFLQGSPLHF	TGTGCCAGCAGTTTTCTACAGGGCTCACCCCTCCACTTT
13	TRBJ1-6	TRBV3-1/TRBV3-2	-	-	CASSQGANSPLHF	TGTGCCAGCAGCCAGGGGGCGAATTCACCCCTCCACTTT
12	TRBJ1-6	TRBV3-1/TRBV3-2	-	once	CASSQPGSPLHF	TGTGCCAGCAGCCAACCAGGTTCACCCCTCCACTTT
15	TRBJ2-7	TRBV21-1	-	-	CASSKDSGSSHEQYF	TGTGCCAGCAGCAAGGATAGCGGGAGCTCCCACGAGCAGTACTTC
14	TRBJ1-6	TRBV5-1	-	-	CASSLAREGSSLHF	TGCGCCAGCAGCTTGGCCAGGGAGGGGAGTTCCCTCCACTTT
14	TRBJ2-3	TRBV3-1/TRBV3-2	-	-	CASSHPGRADTQYF	TGTGCCAGCAGCCACCCGGGTCGTGCAGATACGCAGTATTTT
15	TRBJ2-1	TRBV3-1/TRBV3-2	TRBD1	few	CASSETGDPYNEQFF	TGTGCCAGCAGCGAAACAGGGGACCCCTACAATGAGCAGTTCTTC
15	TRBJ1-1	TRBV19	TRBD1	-	CASSGTGTVNTEAFF	TGTGCCAGTAGTGGAACGGGGACAGTTAACACTGAAGCTTTCTTT
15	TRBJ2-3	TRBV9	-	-	CASSVSPSSVDTQYF	TGTGCCAGCAGCGTATCCCCTTCTTCCGTAGATACGCAGTATTTT
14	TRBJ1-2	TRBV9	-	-	CASSVVGESYGYTF	TGTGCCAGCAGCGTAGTTGGGGAGAGCTATGGCTACACCTTC
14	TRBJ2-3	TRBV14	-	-	CASSMTLFPGTQYF	TGTGCCAGCAGCATGACGCTCTTCCCGGGGACGCAGTATTTT
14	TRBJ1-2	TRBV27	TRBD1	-	CASRGTAVNYGYTF	TGTGCCAGCAGGGGGACAGCCGTTAACTATGGCTACACCTTC
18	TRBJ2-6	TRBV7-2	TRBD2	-	CASSSRLAGQTGANVLTF	TGTGCCAGCAGCTCACGACTAGCGGGGCAAACTGGGGCCAACGTCCTGACTTTC
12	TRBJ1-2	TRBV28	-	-	CASSPPTTSYTF	TGTGCCAGCAGTCCACCGACCACTAGCTACACCTTC
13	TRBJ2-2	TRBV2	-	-	CASSGEYGRELFF	TGTGCCAGCAGTGGGGAGTATGGCCGGGAGCTGTTTTTT
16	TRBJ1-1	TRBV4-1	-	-	CASSTQWGTRNTEAFF	TGCGCCAGCAGCACCCAATGGGGGACAAGGAACACTGAAGCTTTCTTT
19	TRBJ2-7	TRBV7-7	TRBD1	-	CASSLEVRIWDRGHYEQYF	TGTGCCAGCAGCTTAGAGGTTCGAATTTGGGACAGGGGGCACTACGAGCAGTACTTC
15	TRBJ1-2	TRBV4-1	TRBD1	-	CASSQVDRGDYGYTF	TGCGCCAGCAGCCAAGTAGACAGGGGAGACTATGGCTACACCTTC
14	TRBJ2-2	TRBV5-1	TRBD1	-	CASSTGQSTGELFF	TGCGCCAGCAGCACGGGACAGAGCACCGGGGAGCTGTTTTTT
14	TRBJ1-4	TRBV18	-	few	CASSLSSGDEKLFF	TGTGCCAGCTCCCTCTCTTCCGGGGATGAAAAACTGTTTTTT